The clone carrying this TCR beta chain occurred once. This sample was taken from a study of PD-1 blockade in mismatch repair-deficient tumors. Assay: immunoSEQ multiplex PCR; the TCRdb copy retains only in-frame clones and omits some. This sample yields tens of thousands of clones, of which approximately 84% are seen a single time; roughly 2.7% belongs to the top ten. Mismatch repair deficiency was confirmed in all patients, by PCR or immunohistochemistry. Three pembrolizumab responders had their TCRs sequenced. The TCR was taken from an adult with mismatch repair-deficient cancer. This sample comprised peripheral blood, obtained 12 weeks after starting pembrolizumab.

The CDR3 loop is CSVISWLPHMGLQFF. The CDR3 DNA reads TGCAGCGTTATAAGTTGGCTGCCCCATATGGGACTCCAGTTCTTC. The chain recombines TRBV29-1 with TRBJ2-1; tentative D call: TRBD2 (6 bases). CDR3 size: 15 residues. V gave up 5 bases and J gave up 13 bases, with 27 bases separating them. Per the germline V gene, CDR1 is SQVTM and CDR2 is ANQGSEA.